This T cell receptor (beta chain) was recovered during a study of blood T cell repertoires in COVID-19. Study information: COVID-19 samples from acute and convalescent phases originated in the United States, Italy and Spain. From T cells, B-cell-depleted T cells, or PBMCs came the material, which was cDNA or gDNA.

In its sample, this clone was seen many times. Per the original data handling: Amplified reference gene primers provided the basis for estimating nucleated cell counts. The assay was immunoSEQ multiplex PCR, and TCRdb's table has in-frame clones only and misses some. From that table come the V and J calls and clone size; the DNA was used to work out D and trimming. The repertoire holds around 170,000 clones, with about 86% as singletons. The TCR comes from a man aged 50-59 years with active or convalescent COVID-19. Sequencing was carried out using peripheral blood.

The CDR3 spells CSVEGTGSIYEQYF. The CDR3 DNA is TGCAGCGTTGAAGGGACAGGGTCTATCTACGAGCAGTACTTC. The chain joins TRBV29-1 to TRBJ2-7, with TRBD1 matching over 8 bases. V dropped 1 base and J dropped 3; count of bases not matched to a gene: 5. The germline CDR1 and CDR2 sequences are SQVTM and ANQGSEA. The CDR3 is 14 residues long.